The rows below give T cell receptor beta chains drawn from one sample of a study of identical twins. Each CDR3 protein gets one entry after TCRdb re-called the 5' RACE reads with MiXCR. The table records about 530,000 distinct CDR3 sequences, about 20% of them present only once. This sample was also put to use in a study of yellow fever vaccine responses in identical twins.

The sequenced sample consisted of CD4+ T cells sorted from blood. The receptors originated from a woman between 18 and 30 years old in good health. Each CDR3 is given with its conserved first and last residue. D genes are given only for firm matches. The size of a clone is reported for some rows only, either as once, few or many, or as a class for expanded clones.

clone size	V gene	J gene	D gene	CDR3 protein	CDR3 DNA
few	TRBV24-1	TRBJ2-3	TRBD1	CATSDLPGQGAEDTQYF	TGTGCCACCAGTGATTTGCCGGGACAGGGGGCAGAAGATACGCAGTATTTT
-	TRBV24-1	TRBJ2-1	-	CATSDLSLGVVEQFF	TGTGCCACCAGTGATTTGTCCCTAGGCGTAGTTGAGCAGTTCTTC
few	TRBV11-2	TRBJ2-2	TRBD2	CASNGGLAGGPNTGELFF	TGTGCCAGCAACGGAGGACTAGCGGGGGGCCCGAACACCGGGGAGCTGTTTTTT
few	TRBV10-2	TRBJ1-1	-	CASGERGNTEAFF	TGCGCCAGCGGGGAGAGGGGGAACACTGAAGCTTTCTTT
-	TRBV19	TRBJ2-6	-	CASSQQNSGANVLTF	TGTGCCAGTAGCCAACAAAACTCTGGGGCCAACGTCCTGACTTTC
-	TRBV4-1	TRBJ2-5	TRBD2	CASSQGGTSGSGGETQYF	TGCGCCAGCAGCCAAGGGGGGACTAGCGGGAGCGGCGGAGAGACCCAGTACTTC
few	TRBV28	TRBJ2-5	TRBD1	CASSPPWQGALETQYF	TGTGCCAGCAGTCCTCCTTGGCAGGGGGCTCTGGAGACCCAGTACTTC
few	TRBV6-1	TRBJ2-2	-	CASRRGGARPGGELFF	TGTGCCAGTCGTAGGGGGGGCGCACGCCCAGGAGGGGAGCTGTTTTTT
-	TRBV10-1	TRBJ2-3	TRBD2	CASRPSGGTDTQYF	TGCGCCAGCAGGCCAAGCGGGGGCACAGATACGCAGTATTTT
-	TRBV15	TRBJ2-4	TRBD1	CATVPGQGALNIQYF	TGTGCCACCGTCCCGGGACAGGGGGCGCTTAACATTCAGTACTTC
-	TRBV5-6	TRBJ2-4	TRBD2	CASGWTSGGGRNIQYF	TGTGCCAGCGGATGGACTAGCGGGGGAGGAAGAAACATTCAGTACTTC
-	TRBV24-1	TRBJ2-3	-	CATSDPGTEGRDTQYF	TGTGCCACCAGTGACCCCGGGACAGAGGGGAGGGATACGCAGTATTTT
few	TRBV20-1	TRBJ2-1	-	CSARSYNEQFF	TGCAGTGCTAGAAGCTACAATGAGCAGTTCTTC
once	TRBV28	TRBJ2-4	TRBD2	CATLPGGAKNIQYF	TGTGCCACCTTGCCGGGAGGGGCCAAAAACATTCAGTACTTC
-	TRBV12-3/TRBV12-4	TRBJ1-2	-	CASSPQGTHGYTF	TGTGCCAGCAGTCCACAGGGTACCCATGGCTACACCTTC
-	TRBV18	TRBJ2-3	-	CASSPPGRLSTDTQYF	TGTGCCAGCTCACCACCGGGGAGGCTTAGCACAGATACGCAGTATTTT
-	TRBV9	TRBJ1-6	-	CASSASGVDSPLHF	TGTGCCAGCAGCGCTTCAGGGGTAGACTCACCCCTCCACTTT
-	TRBV6-1	TRBJ1-1	TRBD1	CASRFDRDYNTEAFF	TGTGCCAGCAGGTTCGACAGGGACTATAACACTGAAGCTTTCTTT
few	TRBV12-3/TRBV12-4	TRBJ2-5	TRBD2	CASSPGLAGGLPETQYF	TGTGCCAGCAGTCCGGGACTAGCGGGGGGACTGCCCGAGACCCAGTACTTC
few	TRBV7-4	TRBJ2-3	TRBD1	CASTTWRTGQGYKGTTQDTQYF	TGTGCCAGCACCACGTGGAGAACGGGACAGGGGTATAAGGGGACTACCCAAGATACGCAGTATTTT
-	TRBV4-1	TRBJ1-1	-	CASSQDIGPGLRSDTEAFF	TGCGCCAGCAGCCAAGACATAGGGCCAGGGTTGAGGTCGGACACTGAAGCTTTCTTT
-	TRBV28	TRBJ2-3	-	CASSFNSAGTDTQYF	TGTGCCAGCAGTTTCAATTCAGCCGGCACAGATACGCAGTATTTT
-	TRBV20-1	TRBJ1-2	-	CSVSLLDYGYTF	TGCAGTGTATCGCTACTCGACTATGGCTACACCTTC
few	TRBV11-1	TRBJ2-1	TRBD2	CASSSSGGAPNEQFF	TGTGCCAGCAGCTCAAGCGGGGGGGCCCCCAATGAGCAGTTCTTC
few	TRBV12-3/TRBV12-4	TRBJ2-1	TRBD2	CASSLGGTSGAALYNEQFF	TGTGCCAGCAGTTTAGGGGGGACTAGCGGGGCGGCTTTATACAATGAGCAGTTCTTC
few	TRBV12-3/TRBV12-4	TRBJ2-7	-	CASSLPGEQYF	TGTGCCAGCAGTTTGCCGGGCGAGCAGTACTTC
-	TRBV24-1	TRBJ2-2	-	CATSDFTGELFF	TGTGCCACCAGTGATTTTACCGGGGAGCTGTTTTTT
few	TRBV6-1	TRBJ2-5	-	CASSEREQETQYF	TGTGCCAGCAGTGAGAGAGAACAAGAGACCCAGTACTTC
once	TRBV6-1	TRBJ2-6	-	CASSLQAGANVLTF	TGTGCCAGCAGCCTACAGGCTGGGGCCAACGTCCTGACTTTC
few	TRBV5-1	TRBJ2-2	-	CASRYASGGRNTGELFF	TGCGCCAGCAGATACGCGAGTGGTGGGAGGAACACCGGGGAGCTGTTTTTT
few	TRBV20-1	TRBJ2-7	-	CSASVGGSYEQYF	TGCAGTGCTAGCGTCGGCGGCTCCTACGAGCAGTACTTC
few	TRBV10-3	TRBJ2-3	TRBD2	CAISGLAGALDTQYF	TGTGCCATCAGTGGACTAGCGGGGGCCCTTGATACGCAGTATTTT
-	TRBV11-2	TRBJ2-3	TRBD2	CASSLVASGRRKGTDTQYF	TGTGCCAGCAGCTTGGTGGCTAGCGGGAGGAGGAAGGGGACAGATACGCAGTATTTT
-	TRBV7-2	TRBJ2-7	-	CASRERGPLYEQYF	TGTGCCAGCAGGGAACGAGGCCCGCTATACGAGCAGTACTTC
-	TRBV10-3	TRBJ2-3	TRBD2	CAISEPGGATDTQYF	TGTGCCATCAGTGAGCCCGGGGGGGCCACAGATACGCAGTATTTT
-	TRBV9	TRBJ2-7	-	CASSVAAASPEQYF	TGTGCCAGCAGCGTAGCAGCGGCCTCCCCCGAGCAGTACTTC
-	TRBV10-2	TRBJ2-6	-	CASSEHSGANVLTF	TGCGCCAGCAGTGAGCATTCTGGGGCCAACGTCCTGACTTTC
many	TRBV3-1	TRBJ2-2	-	CASSQGQANTGELFF	TGTGCCAGCAGCCAAGGGCAGGCCAACACCGGGGAGCTGTTTTTT
-	TRBV6-6	TRBJ2-7	-	CASKQSSSYEQYF	TGTGCCAGCAAGCAGTCTTCCAGCTACGAGCAGTACTTC
-	TRBV29-1	TRBJ2-1	TRBD2	CSVHPFRPGLAGGPYNEQFF	TGCAGCGTCCACCCCTTTCGACCGGGACTAGCGGGAGGACCCTACAATGAGCAGTTCTTC
few	TRBV5-1	TRBJ1-1	-	CASSFSPSPQGSRQRNTEAFF	TGCGCCAGCAGCTTTTCCCCCAGCCCCCAAGGTTCAAGACAGAGGAACACTGAAGCTTTCTTT
-	TRBV7-9	TRBJ2-1	TRBD2	CASSLALKREFNEQFF	TGTGCCAGCAGCTTAGCTTTAAAGCGGGAGTTTAATGAGCAGTTCTTC
-	TRBV5-1	TRBJ2-1	TRBD1	CASSPGQLDYNEQFF	TGCGCCAGCAGCCCGGGACAGCTAGACTACAATGAGCAGTTCTTC
once	TRBV5-6	TRBJ2-6	-	CASSVPGSGANVLTF	TGTGCCAGCAGCGTACCAGGGTCTGGGGCCAACGTCCTGACTTTC
-	TRBV7-6	TRBJ2-7	-	CASSLEGWAEQYF	TGTGCCAGCAGCTTAGAGGGTTGGGCCGAGCAGTACTTC
few	TRBV20-1	TRBJ2-1	TRBD2	CSAVTSGINNEQFF	TGCAGTGCTGTTACTAGCGGGATCAACAATGAGCAGTTCTTC
-	TRBV3-1	TRBJ2-1	-	CASSTRGSNNEQFF	TGTGCCAGCAGCACGCGGGGATCCAACAATGAGCAGTTCTTC
-	TRBV6-1	TRBJ2-5	TRBD2	CASSGTGTSGRETQYF	TGTGCCAGCAGTGGGACCGGGACTAGCGGGAGAGAGACCCAGTACTTC
few	TRBV20-1	TRBJ2-1	-	CSASPIGQGSYNEQFF	TGCAGTGCTAGTCCTATTGGGCAGGGGTCCTACAATGAGCAGTTCTTC
once	TRBV5-1	TRBJ2-3	TRBD2	CASSLGLAGVPDTQYF	TGCGCCAGCAGCTTGGGACTAGCGGGAGTGCCAGATACGCAGTATTTT
few	TRBV12-3/TRBV12-4	TRBJ2-3	-	CASSFFGGNTQYF	TGTGCCAGCAGTTTTTTCGGGGGAAATACGCAGTATTTT
few	TRBV11-2	TRBJ2-2	TRBD1	CASSLGRTGNTGELFF	TGTGCCAGCAGCTTGGGACGGACAGGGAACACCGGGGAGCTGTTTTTT
-	TRBV5-1	TRBJ1-6	TRBD1	CASSSTGVDNSPLHF	TGCGCCAGCAGCTCGACAGGGGTCGATAATTCACCCCTCCACTTT
-	TRBV5-1	TRBJ2-4	-	CASSLIALDKNIQYF	TGCGCCAGCAGCTTAATAGCCCTAGATAAAAACATTCAGTACTTC
-	TRBV5-6	TRBJ2-7	-	CASSLLGGRGDYEQYF	TGTGCCAGCAGCTTGCTTGGCGGCAGGGGAGACTACGAGCAGTACTTC
few	TRBV12-3/TRBV12-4	TRBJ1-3	-	CASSPHEGNTIYF	TGTGCCAGCAGCCCACACGAGGGAAACACCATATATTTT
few	TRBV12-3/TRBV12-4	TRBJ1-5	-	CASSFKRDSNQPQHF	TGTGCCAGCAGTTTTAAGCGTGATAGCAATCAGCCCCAGCATTTT
few	TRBV20-1	TRBJ2-3	TRBD2	CSAPAMRGGIDTQYF	TGCAGTGCGCCGGCTATGCGGGGGGGGATAGATACGCAGTATTTT
many	TRBV12-3/TRBV12-4	TRBJ2-1	TRBD2	CASSLTSGNNEQFF	TGTGCCAGCAGTTTGACTAGCGGAAACAATGAGCAGTTCTTC
few	TRBV24-1	TRBJ2-2	TRBD2	CATSDRSGENTGELFF	TGTGCCACCAGTGATCGAAGCGGGGAGAACACCGGGGAGCTGTTTTTT